This T cell receptor (beta chain) was found in a study of shared clonotypes between healthy human individuals (dated by TCRdb to 2018 to 2020). As for the study more broadly: The cohort included a few men and a couple of women between 18 and 49 years of age. For each donor, three plates each were used for CD4 naive and CD4 memory, two plates were used for CD8 naive, and one plate was used for CD8 memory. The study deeply sequenced blood TCR repertoires of five healthy adults to estimate repertoire size and the extent of clonotype sharing between individuals. Libraries were prepared and TCR repertoires were sequenced by different laboratories using diverse techniques, in order to increase sequencing depth and limit assay-specific biases. Per donor, leukapheresis produced somewhere between about 0.94 and 9.5 billion PBMCs. Results and caveats for the whole study, not just this receptor: Across a few donors, about 5% of naive CD4, roughly 3.4% of naive CD8, about 2.3% of memory CD4, and about 0.4% of memory CD8 clonotypes were shared. Larger estimated clonotype richness was generally found for naive subsets than for memory subsets. Even with the large sequencing depth, rarefaction of the sorted-subset datasets indicated that sequencing was incomplete. Compared with non-shared clonotypes, clonotypes shared by all four sorted-subset donors had higher generation probabilities. Sampling was limited to blood, and TCR repertoires in tissue likely differ from TCR repertoires in blood. The small number of donors limited the genetic and exposure-history diversity represented. Pairwise subsampling led to the expectation that sequencing depth would affect the degree of clonotype sharing among donors.

TCR CDR3 regions were amplified from genomic DNA by multiplex PCR using the deep immunoSEQ assay. Extracted genomic DNA from each cell subset was spread evenly across all wells of several immunoSEQ 96-well plates, with each plate serving as a replicate. For sorted subsets, about 200 ng genomic DNA, equal to tens of thousands of T cell genomes, was loaded into each replicate PCR. Purified libraries were quantified with a Qubit 3.0 fluorometer, sized on a Bioanalyzer 2100, and re-quantified with the KAPA Library Quantification kit. Each immunoSEQ 96-well plate was sequenced on its own single-read 150-cycle Illumina NextSeq 550 flow cell. On the study's bioinformatics: Because only junctional sequences without quality scores were contained in the immunoSEQ output, filtering matching that applied to full-length reads could not be performed. To assign V/J genes and CDR3, sequences were annotated against IMGT germline references using PyIR, a Python wrapper for IgBLAST v1.9. Reads with weak V/J assignments (E-value above 1e-6), missing CDR3, stop codons, out-of-frame junctions, or ambiguous translated residues were removed. V3J clonotypes were defined as sequences sharing an identical inferred V gene, J gene, and CDR3 amino acid sequence. Percentage overlap between repertoires was computed as shared unique clonotypes divided by the size of the smaller repertoire. Richness of each repertoire was evaluated using RTK rarefaction, the Chao1 estimator, and Recon v2.1 estimates of unobserved clonotypes. For all TCRbeta clonotypes obtained by the gDNA method from several donors, generation probabilities were computed with OLGA. Here the immuneACCESS table is served through TCRdb, limited to in-frame sequences with V and J called. Missing clones are a known gap in these copies; in checked studies unresolved V genes cover under half, and the rest lacks a known reason. The DNA was the basis for D and trimming; V, J and clone size are from that table. In this sample the table shows more than 500,000 clones, 90% to 97% of which occur a single time. Approximately 0.067% of the sample is taken by the ten largest.

Donors were healthy HIV-negative adults with no recently reported acute infections or vaccinations. All donors were Caucasian adults living in Nashville, Tennessee, USA. Magnetic negative selection was used to enrich CD4+ T cells, after which naive cells were positively selected on CD45RA and the negative fraction became the memory subset. After blood collection by leukapheresis, PBMCs were isolated using Ficoll-Histopaque density gradient centrifugation and then cryopreserved in the vapor phase of liquid nitrogen. Analytical flow cytometry was used to check the purity and quantity of every magnetically sorted T cell population. Genomic DNA was isolated from each sorted fraction and quantified by UV absorbance on a Nanodrop 2000c. Clipping removes 3 bases from V and 1 base from J, with 4 as the unmatched junction base count. From cysteine to phenylalanine, the CDR3 is 16 amino acids long. Only the CDR3 region is kept as DNA, spanning 48 bases read in frame from base 1. The germline V gene gives CDR1 as SGHNT and CDR2 as YENEEA.

Concerning this clone: This receptor's antigen is unknown. No base-level quality is on record; no much larger clone is a single base apart.

This sequence uses TRBV11-3 and TRBJ2-1, and TRBD1 aligns with 9 junction nucleotides. The sample was naive CD4+ T cells sorted from blood. The cell subset or site label on this specimen signifies: CD45RA+ positively selected. This clonotype was sampled from a woman in her 30s in good health. The CDR3 sequence is CASSFGQGYSYNEQFF. In nucleotides, the sequence is TGTGCCAGCAGCTTCGGACAGGGGTATTCCTACAATGAGCAGTTCTTC.